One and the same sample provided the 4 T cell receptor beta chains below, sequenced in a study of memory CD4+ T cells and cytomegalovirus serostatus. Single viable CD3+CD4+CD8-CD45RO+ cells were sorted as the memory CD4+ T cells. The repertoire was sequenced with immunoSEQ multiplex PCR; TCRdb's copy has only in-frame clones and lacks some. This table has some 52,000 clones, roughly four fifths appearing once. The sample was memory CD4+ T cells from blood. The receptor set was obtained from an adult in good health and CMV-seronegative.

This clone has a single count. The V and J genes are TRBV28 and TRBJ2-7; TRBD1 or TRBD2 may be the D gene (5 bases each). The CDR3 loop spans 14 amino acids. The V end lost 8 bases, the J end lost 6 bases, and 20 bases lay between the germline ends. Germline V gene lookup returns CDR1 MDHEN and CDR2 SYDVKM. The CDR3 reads CASGSPGRYSEQYF. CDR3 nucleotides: TGTGCCAGCGGTTCTCCGGGACGTTACAGCGAGCAGTACTTC.

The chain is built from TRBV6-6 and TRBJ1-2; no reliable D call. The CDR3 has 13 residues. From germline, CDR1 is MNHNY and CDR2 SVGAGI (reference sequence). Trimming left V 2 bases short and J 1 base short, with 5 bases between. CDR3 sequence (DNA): TGTGCCAGCAGTTACGGGGATAACTATGGCTACACCTTC. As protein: CASSYGDNYGYTF.

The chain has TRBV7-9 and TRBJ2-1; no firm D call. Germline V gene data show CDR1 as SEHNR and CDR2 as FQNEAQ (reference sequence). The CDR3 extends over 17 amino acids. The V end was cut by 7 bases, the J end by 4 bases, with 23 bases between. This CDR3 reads CASTHDDWMILYNEQFF. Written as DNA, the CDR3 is TGTGCCAGCACCCATGATGACTGGATGATTCTTTACAATGAGCAGTTCTTC.

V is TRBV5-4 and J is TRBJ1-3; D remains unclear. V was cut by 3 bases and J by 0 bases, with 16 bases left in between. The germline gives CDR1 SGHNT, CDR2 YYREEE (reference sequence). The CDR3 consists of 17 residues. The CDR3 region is CASSSTTAGLSGNTIYF. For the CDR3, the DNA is TGTGCCAGCAGCTCGACGACGGCAGGCCTCTCTGGAAACACCATATATTTT.